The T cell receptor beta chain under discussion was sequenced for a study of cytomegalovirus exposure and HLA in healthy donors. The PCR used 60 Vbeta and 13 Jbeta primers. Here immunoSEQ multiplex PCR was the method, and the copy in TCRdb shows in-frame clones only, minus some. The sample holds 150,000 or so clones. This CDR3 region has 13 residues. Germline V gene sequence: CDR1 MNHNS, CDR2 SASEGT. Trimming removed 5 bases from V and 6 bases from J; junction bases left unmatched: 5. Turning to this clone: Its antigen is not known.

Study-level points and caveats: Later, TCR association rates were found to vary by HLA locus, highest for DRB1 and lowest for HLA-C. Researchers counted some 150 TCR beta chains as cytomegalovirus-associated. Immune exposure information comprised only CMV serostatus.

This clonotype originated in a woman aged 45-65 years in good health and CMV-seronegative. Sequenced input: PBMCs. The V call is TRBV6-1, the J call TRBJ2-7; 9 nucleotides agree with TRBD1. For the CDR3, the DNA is TGTGCCAGCAGTAGGGACAGGGTTGTCGAGCAGTACTTC. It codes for CASSRDRVVEQYF.